This entry describes one T cell receptor (beta chain). Its antigen is not identified. Time point: after neoadjuvant nivolumab, at surgical resection. These data are taken from a study of neoadjuvant anti-PD-1 for oral cavity cancer. Study context: Patients without progression received a fourth nivolumab dose around day 43, then surgical resection on days 50-56.

Survey sequencing of tumors mostly used about 4.8 ug DNA, two replicates. Only in-frame clones appear in the TCRdb table, and some are missing; sequencing was by immunoSEQ multiplex PCR. This sample has tens of thousands of clones, with around two fifths found just once. The V and J ends lost 3 bases and 4 bases respectively, with 16 bases between them. Germline CDR1 is GTSNPN and CDR2 is SVGIG (reference sequence). This CDR3 has 14 residues. Findings of the study overall: Pretreatment Treg/Th17 ratio correlated inversely with post-treatment tumor clonality.

This TCR derives from a person aged 40 to 85 with oral cavity squamous cell carcinoma. The sample here was tumor tissue, taken after nivolumab (anti-PD-1) treatment. This chain uses TRBV30 with TRBJ2-7, with a possible D match to TRBD2 (5 bases). Here the CDR3 reads CAWSLPAGLYEQYF. CDR3 in DNA: TGTGCCTGGAGCCTACCTGCCGGACTTTACGAGCAGTACTTC.